This is a list of T cell receptor beta chains from one sample in a study of siplizumab effects on memory and regulatory T cells. Produced via immunoSEQ multiplex PCR; TCRdb's table is partial and in-frame only. Of about 72,000 clones in the sample, about 89% were seen once. What was sequenced was CD8+ T cells sorted from blood. The receptor set was obtained from a human donor in good health. Each CDR3 is given with its conserved first and last residue. Each record gives: V gene, D gene, J gene, clone size, CDR3 DNA, CDR3 protein. D genes are given only for firm matches. Rows give clone size only sometimes, using once, few, many, or a class for an expanded clone.

>TRBV19|.|TRBJ2-1|.
TGTGCCAGTAGTATAGATCTTGCGACTGTCTCCTACAATGAGCAGTTCTTC
CASSIDLATVSYNEQFF
>TRBV7-6|.|TRBJ2-1|.
TGTGCCAGCAGCTTAGGGCGGGGTCAGAGCAATGAGCAGTTCTTC
CASSLGRGQSNEQFF
>TRBV5-1|TRBD2|TRBJ2-7|.
TGCGCCAGCAGCTTTACTAATAGCGGGAGCTCCTACGAGCAGTACTTC
CASSFTNSGSSYEQYF
>TRBV27|.|TRBJ2-3|.
TGTGCCATTACGGCGGACAACCTAAATACGCAGTATTTT
CAITADNLNTQYF
>TRBV30|.|TRBJ1-2|few
TGTGCCTGGAGCCCCGGGACCGCCTCTAACTATGGCTACACCTTC
CAWSPGTASNYGYTF
>TRBV6-6|.|TRBJ1-3|.
TGTGCCAGCAGTTGGGCCCCCCCTGGAAACACCATATATTTT
CASSWAPPGNTIYF
>TRBV29-1|.|TRBJ1-3|.
TGCAGCGTTACGGAAATCTCAGGAAACACCATATATTTT
CSVTEISGNTIYF
>TRBV13|TRBD1|TRBJ1-2|.
TGTGCCAGCAGCTACAGCGCCGGGACAGCTTATGGCTACACCTTC
CASSYSAGTAYGYTF
>TRBV13|.|TRBJ1-6|.
TGTGCCAGCAGTTCCGCGGACAATTTTCATAATTCACCCCTCCACTTT
CASSSADNFHNSPLHF
>TRBV12-5|.|TRBJ2-7|.
TGTGCTAGTGGTTTGGTTGGCGTCAGGGACTACGAGCAGTACTTC
CASGLVGVRDYEQYF